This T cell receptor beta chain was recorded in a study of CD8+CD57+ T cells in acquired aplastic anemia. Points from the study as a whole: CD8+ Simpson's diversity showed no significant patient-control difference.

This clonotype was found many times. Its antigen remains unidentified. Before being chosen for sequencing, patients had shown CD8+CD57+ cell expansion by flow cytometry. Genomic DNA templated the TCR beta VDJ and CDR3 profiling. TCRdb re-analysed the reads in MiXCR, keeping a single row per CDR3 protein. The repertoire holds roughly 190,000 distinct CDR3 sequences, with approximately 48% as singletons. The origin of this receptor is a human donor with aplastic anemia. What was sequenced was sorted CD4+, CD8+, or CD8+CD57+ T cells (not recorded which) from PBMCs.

This CDR3 is CSASRALYNEQFF. CDR3 in DNA: TGCAGTGCGTCCAGGGCCCTCTACAATGAGCAGTTCTTC. V and J are TRBV20-1 and TRBJ2-1; maybe TRBD1 (5 bases). With 6 bases removed from V and 3 bases from J, the gap between germline ends came to 12 bases. The germline V gene encodes CDR1 DFQATT and CDR2 SNEGSKA (reference sequence). This CDR3 contains 13 residues.